In its sample, the clone carrying this TCR beta chain was seen once. Its antigen is not known. A junction end diverges from the germline sequence, so it may reflect a read error. For TCR, cDNA came from 5'RACE template switching, which added a universal primer site and UMIs. TCRdb re-called the 5' RACE reads with MiXCR, one entry per CDR3 protein. Here the sample spans 300,000 to 400,000 distinct CDR3 sequences, about 8.7% being singletons. These data come from a study of T cells after yellow fever vaccination. Study-level background: Fractions low in cell number were prepared with SMART-Seq v4 Ultra Low Input.

Findings and limits, study-wide: In post-booster samples, most primary-vaccination clones reappeared (about 95% CD4, roughly 89% CD8).

This CDR3 has 15 amino acids. The germline gives CDR1 SEHNR, CDR2 FQNEAQ (reference sequence). V usage is TRBV7-9 and J usage is TRBJ2-1; the D call may be TRBD1 or TRBD2 (5 bases each). The clonotype originates from a man between 18 and 29 years old who received the YFV17D yellow fever vaccine. The material was PBMCs, obtained on the day of the first yellow fever vaccination. CDR3 bases: TGTGCCAGGAGCTTAGACGGGGCTCGATACAATGAGCAGTTCTTC. The encoded protein is CARSLDGARYNEQFF.